The 24 T cell receptor beta chains below come from one sample, sequenced in a study of breast tumors, draining lymph nodes, adjacent tissues. TCRdb reprocessed the multiplex PCR reads with MiXCR, giving one entry per CDR3 protein. The sample records about 22,000 distinct CDR3 sequences, under 75% being singletons. Sequencing used tumor-adjacent breast tissue. The origin of the receptors is a female donor with breast cancer. Some clones in this sample may be carry-over from other donors' samples.

The J gene is TRBJ2-7, the V gene TRBV2; D unclear. The CDR3 has 13 amino acids. Trimming stripped 6 bases from V and 3 bases from J, with 12 bases between. CDR1 and CDR2 (germline): SNHLY, FYNNEI. CDR3 sequence: CASSDHAYYEQYF. The CDR3 bases are TGTGCCAGCAGCGATCACGCATACTACGAGCAGTACTTC.

By frequency in the sample, this clonotype is large (0.1 to 1%). The genes are TRBV20-1 and TRBJ1-2; D remains ambiguous. There are 10 residues in the CDR3. The V gene's germline CDR1 is DFQATT and CDR2 SNEGSKA (reference sequence). V dropped 6 bases and J dropped 8 bases, with 10 bases sitting between them. Here the CDR3 DNA reads TGCAGTGCCCCGGACGAGGGCTACACCTTC. As protein: CSAPDEGYTF.

The chain couples TRBV19 to TRBJ1-5; D call uncertain. Trimming cost V 6 bases and J 3 bases, with 12 bases left between them. Germline V CDR1 and CDR2: LNHDA, SQIVND (reference sequence). The CDR3 spans 14 residues. The CDR3 protein is CASRPGFYNQPQHF. CDR3 DNA: TGTGCCAGTAGGCCGGGTTTTTACAATCAGCCCCAGCATTTT. The full variable domain, with the rest looked up from reference TRBV19 and TRBJ1-5, is DGGITQSPKYLFRKEGQNVTLSCEQNLNHDAMYWYRQDPGQGLRLIYYSQIVNDFQKGDIAEGYSVSREKKESFPLTVTSAQKNPTAFYLCASRPGFYNQPQHFGDGTRLSIL.

This clonotype was counted many times. The CDR3 nucleotides read TGTGCCAGCAGTCACGGGCAGCGGTATAATTCACCCCTCCACTTT. The encoded protein is CASSHGQRYNSPLHF. The chain carries TRBV6-5 and TRBJ1-6; the D is unclear. Trimming stripped 5 bases from V and 4 bases from J, with 12 bases between. The V gene's germline CDR1 is MNHEY and CDR2 SVGAGI. The length of the CDR3 is 15 residues.

This clonotype was picked up many times. This sequence may be a read error, since a much larger clone differs from it by one base. CDR3 sequence: CASSHRDSNSPLHF. The CDR3 coding sequence is TGTGCCAGCAGTCACCGGGACAGTAATTCACCCCTCCACTTT. The chain is built from TRBV6-1 and TRBJ1-6, with TRBD1 matching 7 bases. Germline-derived CDR1 and CDR2 are MNHNS and SASEGT. The CDR3 is 14 residues long. Unmatched junction bases numbered 4, after V lost 5 bases and J lost 6 bases.

The table lists this clonotype with many counts. The V and J genes are TRBV10-3 and TRBJ2-7; TRBD2 matches at 8 bases. The CDR3 runs to 15 residues. J lost 4 bases, V lost 2 bases, and 7 bases had no gene match. The germline V gene encodes CDR1 ENHRY and CDR2 SYGVKD. The CDR3 sequence: CAISEISGRRYEQYF. In DNA form, the CDR3 reads TGTGCCATCAGTGAGATAAGCGGGAGAAGGTACGAGCAGTACTTC.

This clonotype was detected many times. A much larger clone lies a single base off, so this may be a read error. J is TRBJ2-3 and V is TRBV7-9; 12 nucleotides agree with TRBD1. CDR1 and CDR2 (germline): SEHNR, FQNEAQ (reference sequence). This CDR3 spans 18 amino acids. CDR3 region: CASSLGDRGLSSTHTQYF. Written as DNA, the CDR3 is TGTGCCAGCAGCTTAGGGGACAGGGGGCTTAGTAGCACACATACGCAGTATTTT.

The V and J genes are TRBV7-8 and TRBJ1-4, with D perhaps TRBD1 (5 bases). The CDR3 totals 14 residues. Germline-derived CDR1 and CDR2 are SGHVS and FQNEAQ. V was pared by 4 bases and J by 11 bases, with 17 bases between. As DNA, the CDR3 is TGTGCCAGCAGCTACCGGGACGGAAGAAAGAAACTGTTTTTT. It is translated as CASSYRDGRKKLFF.

This clonotype was detected only a few times. The chain employs TRBV7-8 and TRBJ2-5; unclear D gene. Germline CDR1 reads SGHVS; CDR2 reads FQNEAQ. Trimming left V 5 bases short and J 5 bases short, with 12 bases between. This CDR3 has 13 residues. CDR3: CASSRPVTETQYF. The CDR3 nucleotides are TGTGCCAGCAGCCGACCCGTAACCGAGACCCAGTACTTC. The full variable domain, completed using reference TRBV7-8 and TRBJ2-5, is GAGVSQSPRYKVAKRGQDVALRCDPISGHVSLFWYQQALGQGPEFLTYFQNEAQLDKSGLPSDRFFAERPEGSVSTLKIQRTQQEDSAVYLCASSRPVTETQYFGPGTRLLVL.

Points on this clonotype: It is unclear where the CDR3 begins or ends on the DNA, so no DNA is shown, and the CDR3 is as TCRdb lists it. The chain joins TRBV7-2 to TRBJ1-5; no check of the table's D call, TRBD1, against the DNA was made. The CDR3 region is 22 residues in length, termini included. The V gene's germline CDR1 is SGHTA and CDR2 FQGNSA. The CDR3 region is CASSPTRDSKGKLFFGSGTQHF.

This clonotype showed up many times. Given a much more abundant clone one base away, this may be a read error. The rearrangement joins TRBV20-1 to TRBJ2-7, with 13 nucleotides matching TRBD2. This CDR3 is built from 17 residues. From germline, CDR1 is DFQATT and CDR2 SNEGSKA (reference sequence). J gave up 0 bases and V 5 bases, and 10 bases lay outside the gene matches. CDR3 protein: CSAGRLTSGGHSYEQYF. In DNA, the CDR3 is TGCAGTGCTGGTCGCCTGACTAGCGGGGGGCACTCCTACGAGCAGTACTTC.

This clonotype was seen ten or more times. The genes are TRBV5-1 and TRBJ2-3, with D possibly TRBD1 on 5 matching bases. Germline values: CDR1 SGHRS, CDR2 YFSETQ. This CDR3 region has 15 residues. V was trimmed by 1 base and J by 0 bases, leaving 9 bases between them. The CDR3 sequence: CASSLRAGSTDTQYF. As DNA, the CDR3 is TGCGCCAGCAGCTTGCGGGCAGGGAGCACAGATACGCAGTATTTT. Looking up the rest from reference TRBV5-1 and TRBJ2-3 gives the full variable domain: KAGVTQTPRYLIKTRGQQVTLSCSPISGHRSVSWYQQTPGQGLQFLFEYFSETQRNKGNFPGRFSGRQFSNSRSEMNVSTLELGDSALYLCASSLRAGSTDTQYFGPGTRLTVL.

The chain carries TRBV7-2 and TRBJ2-7; perhaps TRBD2 as D (6 bases). This CDR3 has 15 amino acids. Trimming shortened V by 5 bases and J by 3 bases, and 17 bases separated the two germline ends. Germline-derived CDR1 and CDR2 are SGHTA and FQGNSA. CDR3 DNA: TGTGCCAGCAGCCCATCGGGGGAGCCCTACTACGAGCAGTACTTC. Encoded protein: CASSPSGEPYYEQYF.

This clonotype was observed a handful of times. This chain joins TRBV18 and TRBJ2-1; maybe TRBD1 (5 bases). This CDR3 spans 13 amino acids. V lost 1 base, J lost 5 bases, and 6 bases lay in between. Germline V lookup: CDR1 KGHSH, CDR2 LQKENI. The CDR3 DNA is TGTGCCAGCTCACCACTCAGGGACAATGAGCAGTTCTTC. Translation gives CASSPLRDNEQFF.

J is TRBJ2-7 and V is TRBV6-5; TRBD2 aligns across 9 bases. The CDR3 loop spans 14 amino acids. V lost 4 bases, J lost 3 bases, and 4 bases stayed unmatched. Germline values: CDR1 MNHEY, CDR2 SVGAGI. This CDR3 is CASSSLSGSYEQYF. CDR3 nucleotides: TGTGCCAGCAGTTCGCTTAGCGGGAGCTACGAGCAGTACTTC.

This chain joins TRBV9 and TRBJ2-7; weak D call: TRBD2 (5 bases). CDR3 length: 15 residues. In germline, CDR1 is SGDLS, CDR2 YYNGEE. V lost 0 bases to trimming and J lost 0 bases, with 10 bases between them. The CDR3 DNA sequence: TGTGCCAGCAGCGTAGGTGGGAGTGACTCCTACGAGCAGTACTTC. Amino acid sequence: CASSVGGSDSYEQYF.

This clonotype was recorded at least ten times. The chain couples TRBV6-2 or TRBV6-3 to TRBJ2-4; weak D call: TRBD2 (7 bases). V gave up 1 base and J gave up 3 bases, with 16 bases separating them. The CDR3 is 17 residues long. In germline, CDR1 is MNHEY, CDR2 SVGEGT. CDR3 bases: TGTGCCAGCAGTTACTATGGCGGGGGCCAAGACAAAAACATTCAGTACTTC. It codes for CASSYYGGGQDKNIQYF.

In its sample, this clonotype ranks as medium-sized. The rearrangement links TRBV5-1 to TRBJ2-7; 10 nucleotides line up with TRBD1. J was trimmed by 6 bases and V by 4 bases; bases with no gene match: 4. This CDR3 spans 13 amino acids. CDR1 and CDR2 (germline): SGHRS, YFSETQ. CDR3 DNA sequence: TGCGCCAGCAGCAGGGGACAGGGGTCCGAGCAGTACTTC. Translated, it gives CASSRGQGSEQYF.

The genes are TRBV6-2 or TRBV6-3 and TRBJ2-3, with D possibly being TRBD2 (5 bases). This CDR3 spans 15 amino acids. V gave up 8 bases and J gave up 0 bases, with 15 bases separating them. Germline V gene sequence: CDR1 MNHEY, CDR2 SVGEGT. CDR3 sequence reads: CASRHRGPSTDTQYF. The CDR3 DNA reads as TGTGCCAGCCGGCATCGAGGGCCTAGCACAGATACGCAGTATTTT.

The gene calls are TRBV12-3 or TRBV12-4 and TRBJ2-1, with 10 positions matching TRBD2. J lost 2 bases, V lost 7 bases, and 2 bases had no gene match. CDR3 length: 14 amino acids. The CDR3 DNA reads as TGTGCCAGCACCCTAGCGGGAGCCTACAATGAGCAGTTCTTC. The encoded protein is CASTLAGAYNEQFF.

This clonotype came up once. A much larger clone lies one base from this, so it may be a read error. The rearrangement joins TRBV5-6 to TRBJ1-4, with 9 positions matching TRBD1. The germline CDR1 and CDR2 sequences are SGHDT and YYEEEE. J lost 6 bases, V lost 3 bases, and 3 bases had no gene match. The CDR3 extends over 14 amino acids. The CDR3 region is CASSYGTGYEKLFF. DNA of the CDR3: TGTGCCAGCAGCTACGGGACAGGGTATGAAAAACTGTTTTTT.

By share of the sample, this clonotype is medium-sized. In DNA form, the CDR3 reads TGCGCCAGCAGCGCCAGTCTACTCACAGATACGCAGTATTTT. It specifies CASSASLLTDTQYF. The J gene is TRBJ2-3, the V gene TRBV5-1, with no clear D. CDR1 and CDR2 from the germline V gene are SGHRS and YFSETQ. Trimming removed 4 bases at V and 2 bases at J, with 11 bases between. This CDR3 contains 14 residues.

The chain links TRBV24-1 to TRBJ2-1; possibly TRBD1 or TRBD2 for D (7 bases each). V lost 4 bases to trimming and J lost 2 bases, with 11 bases between them. Germline lookup yields CDR1 KGHDR and CDR2 SFDVKD. This CDR3 has 15 residues. The DNA for the CDR3 is TGTGCCACCAGTGAGGGAGGGGGCGCCTACAATGAGCAGTTCTTC. It is translated as CATSEGGGAYNEQFF.

V gene TRBV4-2 combines with J gene TRBJ2-1; D unclear. V was shortened by 1 base and J by 7 bases, with 5 bases between the two germline ends. The CDR3 contains 12 residues. Germline V lookup: CDR1 LGHNA, CDR2 YNFKEQ. The CDR3 protein is CASSQGANEQFF. The DNA for the CDR3 is TGTGCCAGCAGCCAAGGAGCGAATGAGCAGTTCTTC.